These T cell receptor beta chains were read from a single sample in a study of T cell repertoires in cytomegalovirus infection. MiXCR, run by TCRdb on the reads, gives a single entry per CDR3 protein. The sample shows approximately 240,000 distinct CDR3 sequences, 9% to 15% of them seen only once. The specimen was PBMCs. These receptors were taken from a human donor in good health (CMV status not recorded). Some clones in this sample may be carry-over from other donors' samples. Each CDR3 is given with its conserved first and last residue. The order of the fields is V gene, D gene, clone size, J gene, CDR3 DNA, CDR3 protein. D genes are given only for firm matches. Not all rows give a size; the values are once, few, many and, for expanded clones, a class.

TRBV7-3	TRBD2	many	TRBJ2-5	TGTGCCAGCAGCTTAATGACTAGCGTGGGGGAGACCCAGTACTTC	CASSLMTSVGETQYF
TRBV6-5	TRBD1	many	TRBJ1-4	TGTGCTAAGCTGGGGACAGACGAAAAACTGTTTTTT	CAKLGTDEKLFF
TRBV7-2	-	many	TRBJ1-5	TGTGCCAGCAGCACACGGACGAGTAATCAGCCCCAGCATTTT	CASSTRTSNQPQHF
TRBV5-4	-	few	TRBJ1-1	TGTGCCAGCAGCTTGACCGGGACTCTTGAAGCTTTCTTT	CASSLTGTLEAFF
TRBV7-2	-	many	TRBJ2-1	TGTGCCAGCAGCTTCCAGGGGTCTGCGGACAATGAGCAGTTCTTC	CASSFQGSADNEQFF
TRBV4-2	TRBD2	-	TRBJ2-3	TGTGCCAGCAGCCAAGAAGGGAGACTAGCGGGGGTCACGACAGATACGCAGTATTTT	CASSQEGRLAGVTTDTQYF
TRBV7-2	TRBD1	many	TRBJ2-1	TGTGCCAGCAGCTTAGTATCCGGGACAGGGGGCGCAAATGAGCAGTTCTTC	CASSLVSGTGGANEQFF
TRBV5-5	-	-	TRBJ1-1	TGTGCCAGCAGCTCAGGGAGTGGTCTAACAAAGACTGAAGCTTTCTTT	CASSSGSGLTKTEAFF
TRBV7-2	TRBD1	many	TRBJ2-5	TGTGCCAGCAGGGATACAGGGGGTGAAGAGACCCAGTACTTC	CASRDTGGEETQYF
TRBV2	TRBD1	few	TRBJ1-5	TGTGCCAGCAGTGAAGCGCCAGGGGGTCAGCCCCAGCATTTT	CASSEAPGGQPQHF
TRBV19	-	-	TRBJ2-2	TGTGCCAGTAGTTCTAGGGTCGGGGAGCTGTTTTTT	CASSSRVGELFF
TRBV4-3	-	-	TRBJ1-3	TGCGCCAGCAGCCAAGGGGGCTCGGACAGCGTAGGAAACACCATATATTTT	CASSQGGSDSVGNTIYF
TRBV12-3/TRBV12-4	-	-	TRBJ2-7	TGTGCCAGCAGTTTGGGTCTTGTGGGGGAGCAGTACTTC	CASSLGLVGEQYF
TRBV20-1	TRBD2	few	TRBJ2-5	TGCAGTGCTAGACCAGCGGGGGGTCGAGGAGAGACCCAGTACTTC	CSARPAGGRGETQYF
TRBV12-3/TRBV12-4	TRBD2	-	TRBJ2-7	TGTGCCAGCAGCCGTGGGGAGGGCTACGAGCAGTACTTC	CASSRGEGYEQYF
TRBV19	-	many	TRBJ2-5	TGTGCCAGTAGTAGGGGCGAGGTTTTGGAGACCCAGTACTTC	CASSRGEVLETQYF
TRBV6-2/TRBV6-3	-	few	TRBJ2-3	TGTGCCAGCAGTGGGCGAAGCGTTCAAGGGGGCACAGATACGCAGTATTTT	CASSGRSVQGGTDTQYF
TRBV10-3	-	many	TRBJ2-7	TGTGCCATCAGTGAGTTAGCGGAAACCGGAGGGCAGTACTTC	CAISELAETGGQYF
TRBV19	-	few	TRBJ2-7	TGTGCCAGTATAGAAAGCGTAACTACTGGGCAGCAGTACTTC	CASIESVTTGQQYF
TRBV6-2/TRBV6-3	-	many	TRBJ1-5	TGTGCCAGCAGTCCTCGGGATTACAATCAGCCCCAGCATTTT	CASSPRDYNQPQHF
TRBV10-2	TRBD1	-	TRBJ2-1	TGCGCCACCCAGGGGGCGCGGGCTGAGCAGTTCTTC	CATQGARAEQFF
TRBV7-6	-	many	TRBJ2-1	TGTGCCAGCAGCTTAGGGGGGGGGGGACAGATCTACAATGAGCAGTTCTTC	CASSLGGGGQIYNEQFF
TRBV9	-	few	TRBJ1-4	TGTGCCAGCAGCGCCCTCGTGGGCCCCGTGTTTTTT	CASSALVGPVFF
TRBV20-1	-	few	TRBJ2-3	TGCAGTGCTAGAGCAGCACTAGTGGGAGGATTTGAGAGAGGCACAGATACGCAGTATTTT	CSARAALVGGFERGTDTQYF
TRBV7-2	TRBD2	many	TRBJ2-7	TGTGCCAGCAGCTTACGACTAGCGGGAGGGGGCGAGCAGTACTTC	CASSLRLAGGGEQYF
TRBV6-2/TRBV6-3	TRBD1	few	TRBJ2-1	TGTGCCAGCAGTTACGGGGACAGGGGAGACGATGAGCAGTTCTTC	CASSYGDRGDDEQFF
TRBV25-1	-	many	TRBJ2-7	TGTGCCAGCAGTGAATATGCGGCTTCCTACGAGCAGTACTTC	CASSEYAASYEQYF
TRBV12-3/TRBV12-4	-	-	TRBJ2-6	TGTGCCAGCATTGTTGCCTCTGGGGCCAACGTCCTGACTTTC	CASIVASGANVLTF
TRBV6-2/TRBV6-3	-	many	TRBJ2-7	TGTGCCAGCAGTTCACCGGGACTCCAACTAGGGGAGCAGTACTTC	CASSSPGLQLGEQYF
TRBV19	-	many	TRBJ2-5	TGTGCCAGTAGTCCCCTCCATGGTCAAAAGACCCAGTACTTC	CASSPLHGQKTQYF
TRBV7-6	-	many	TRBJ1-1	TGTGCCAGCAGCTTACGGGGAGGGGGGCCTGAAGCTTTCTTT	CASSLRGGGPEAFF
TRBV7-8	-	many	TRBJ1-6	TGTGCCAGCACCTTGACACTCCTGCGGAATTCACCCCTCCACTTT	CASTLTLLRNSPLHF
TRBV7-2	TRBD2	many	TRBJ2-3	TGTGCCAGCAGCCCCTCAATACTGACTAGCGCTGGCACAGATACGCAGTATTTT	CASSPSILTSAGTDTQYF
TRBV4-2	TRBD2	few	TRBJ2-7	TGTGCCAGCAGCCCGTCTAGCGGGAGGTCTGGCTACGAGCAGTACTTC	CASSPSSGRSGYEQYF
TRBV6-6	TRBD1	many	TRBJ1-1	TGTGCCAGCAAGACAGGGGGGAGGGACACTGAAGCTTTCTTT	CASKTGGRDTEAFF
TRBV4-3	TRBD2	-	TRBJ2-1	TGCGCCAGCAGCCAAAACCAAGCGGGAGACAATGAGCAGTTCTTC	CASSQNQAGDNEQFF
TRBV6-5	-	few	TRBJ1-2	TGTGCCAGCAGTCGGGCCCTGCGGGGCTATGGCTACACCTTC	CASSRALRGYGYTF
TRBV28	TRBD1	many	TRBJ2-7	TGTGCCAGCAGTTTCCAGACAGGGGGCTTCGACGAGCAGTACTTC	CASSFQTGGFDEQYF
TRBV9	-	few	TRBJ1-1	TGTGCCAGTCTGCCTGAAGCTTTCTTT	CASLPEAFF
TRBV6-1	TRBD2	many	TRBJ2-5	TGTGCCAGCTCCAATCCGGGGCTAGCGGGAACGCGCCAAGAGACCCAGTACTTC	CASSNPGLAGTRQETQYF
TRBV7-2	-	many	TRBJ2-3	TGTGCCAGCAGCCCCGCGAATACGCAGTATTTT	CASSPANTQYF
TRBV10-3	-	-	TRBJ1-1	TGTGCCTCCGGCTCAGGGATAGAAGCTTTCTTT	CASGSGIEAFF
TRBV5-1	-	-	TRBJ2-3	TGCGCCAGCAGCTTGGAAGGCAGGGGGGTAGTGGATACGCAGTATTTT	CASSLEGRGVVDTQYF
TRBV2	-	-	TRBJ1-2	TGTGCCAGCAATGGGCAGGGAGGTGGCTACACCTTC	CASNGQGGGYTF